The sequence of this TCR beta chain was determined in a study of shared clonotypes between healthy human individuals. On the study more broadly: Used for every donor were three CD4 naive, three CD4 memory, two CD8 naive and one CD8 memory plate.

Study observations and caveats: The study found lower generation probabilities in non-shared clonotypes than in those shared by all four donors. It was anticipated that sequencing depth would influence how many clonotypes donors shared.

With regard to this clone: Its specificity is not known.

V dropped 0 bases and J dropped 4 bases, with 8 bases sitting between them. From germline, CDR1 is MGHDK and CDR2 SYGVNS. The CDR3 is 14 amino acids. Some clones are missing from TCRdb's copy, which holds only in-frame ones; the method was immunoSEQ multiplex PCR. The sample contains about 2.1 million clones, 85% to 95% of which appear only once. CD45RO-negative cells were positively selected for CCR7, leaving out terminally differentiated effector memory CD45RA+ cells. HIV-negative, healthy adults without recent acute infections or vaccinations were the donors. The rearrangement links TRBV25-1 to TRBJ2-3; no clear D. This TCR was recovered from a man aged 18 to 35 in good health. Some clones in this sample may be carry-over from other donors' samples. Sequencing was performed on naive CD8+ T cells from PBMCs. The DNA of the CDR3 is TGTGCCAGCAGTGAATACGACCCTCCAGATACGCAGTATTTT. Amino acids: CASSEYDPPDTQYF.